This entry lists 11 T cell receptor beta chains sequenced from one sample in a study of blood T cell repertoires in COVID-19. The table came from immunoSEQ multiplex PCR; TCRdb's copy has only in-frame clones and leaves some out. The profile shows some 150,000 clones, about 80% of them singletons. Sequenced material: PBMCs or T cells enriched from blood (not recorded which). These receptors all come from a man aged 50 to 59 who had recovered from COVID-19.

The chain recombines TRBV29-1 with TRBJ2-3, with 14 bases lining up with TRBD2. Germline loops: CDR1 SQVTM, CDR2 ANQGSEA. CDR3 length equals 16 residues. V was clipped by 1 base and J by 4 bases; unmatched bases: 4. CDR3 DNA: TGCAGCGTTGAAGCCGCGACTAGCGGGGGGGCAGATACGCAGTATTTT. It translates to CSVEAATSGGADTQYF.

The CDR3 DNA reads as TGTGCCAGCAGCTTAGGACAGGGGACCCAGTACTTC. Amino acid sequence: CASSLGQGTQYF. V and J are TRBV7-6 and TRBJ2-5; 7 bases agree with TRBD1. This CDR3 comprises 12 residues. Germline lookup yields CDR1 SGHVS and CDR2 FNYEAQ. V was pared by 1 base and J by 7 bases, with 0 bases of the junction left unmatched.

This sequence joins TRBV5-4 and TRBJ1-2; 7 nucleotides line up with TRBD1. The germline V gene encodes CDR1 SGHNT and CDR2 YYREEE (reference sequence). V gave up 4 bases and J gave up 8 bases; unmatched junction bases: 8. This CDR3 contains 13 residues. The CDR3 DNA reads TGTGCCAGCAGCCCTGGGACAGCCGACGGCTACACCTTC. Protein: CASSPGTADGYTF.

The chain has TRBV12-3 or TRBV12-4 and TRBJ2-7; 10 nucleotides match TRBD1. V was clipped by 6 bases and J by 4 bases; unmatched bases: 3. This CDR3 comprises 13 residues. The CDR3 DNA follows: TGTGCCAGCAGGAAGGACAGGGGGTACGAGCAGTACTTC. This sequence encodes CASRKDRGYEQYF.

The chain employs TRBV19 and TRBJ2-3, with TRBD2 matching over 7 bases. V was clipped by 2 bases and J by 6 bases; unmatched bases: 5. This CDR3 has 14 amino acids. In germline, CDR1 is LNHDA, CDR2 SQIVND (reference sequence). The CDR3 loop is CASSITGEGDTQYF. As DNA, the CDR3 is TGTGCCAGTAGTATAACGGGGGAGGGGGATACGCAGTATTTT.

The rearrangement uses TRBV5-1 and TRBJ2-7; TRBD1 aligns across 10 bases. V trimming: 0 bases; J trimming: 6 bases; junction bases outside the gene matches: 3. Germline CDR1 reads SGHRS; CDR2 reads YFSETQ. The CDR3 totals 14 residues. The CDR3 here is CASSLGDRGREQYF. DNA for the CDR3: TGCGCCAGCAGCTTGGGGGACAGGGGACGCGAGCAGTACTTC.

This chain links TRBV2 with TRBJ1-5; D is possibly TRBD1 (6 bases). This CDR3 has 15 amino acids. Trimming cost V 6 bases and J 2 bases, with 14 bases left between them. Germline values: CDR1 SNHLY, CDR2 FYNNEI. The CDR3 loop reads CASRQGNNGNQPQHF. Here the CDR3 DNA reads TGTGCCAGCAGACAGGGTAACAATGGCAATCAGCCCCAGCATTTT.

The CDR3 nucleotides are TGCGCCAGCAGCTTGGGGACTGCTACTAATGAAAAACTGTTTTTT. Its protein is CASSLGTATNEKLFF. The chain is built from TRBV5-1 and TRBJ1-4; no reliable D call. CDR1 is SGHRS and CDR2 is YFSETQ in the germline V gene. V lost 0 bases, J lost 2 bases, and 8 bases lay in between. The CDR3 spans 15 residues.

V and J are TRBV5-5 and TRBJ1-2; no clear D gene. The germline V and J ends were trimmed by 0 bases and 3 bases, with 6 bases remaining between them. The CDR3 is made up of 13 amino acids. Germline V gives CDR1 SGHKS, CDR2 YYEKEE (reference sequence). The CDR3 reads CASSLGLDYGYTF. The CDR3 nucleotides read TGTGCCAGCAGCTTGGGTCTCGACTATGGCTACACCTTC.

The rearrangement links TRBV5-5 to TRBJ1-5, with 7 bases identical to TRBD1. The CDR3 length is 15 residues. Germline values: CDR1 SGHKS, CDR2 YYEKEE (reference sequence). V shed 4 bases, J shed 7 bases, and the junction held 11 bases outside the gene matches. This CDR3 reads CASSPLTGFSQPQHF. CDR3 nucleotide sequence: TGTGCCAGCAGCCCTTTGACAGGGTTCAGCCAGCCCCAGCATTTT.

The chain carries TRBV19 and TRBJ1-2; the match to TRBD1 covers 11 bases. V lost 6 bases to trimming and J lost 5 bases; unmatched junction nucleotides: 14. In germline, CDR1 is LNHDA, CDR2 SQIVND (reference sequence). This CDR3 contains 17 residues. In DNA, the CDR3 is TGTGCCAGTAGCGTATCCGGACAGGGGGCGCAGGTTTATGGCTACACCTTC. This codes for CASSVSGQGAQVYGYTF.